Reported below is one T cell receptor (beta chain). The antigen is undetermined. The data were obtained in a study of vaccination and CD4 T cells after COVID-19. Findings and limits, study-wide: Vaccine-specific clones in convalescent patients were spike mono-reactive in 304 of 307 cases. Among convalescent patients, a median approximately 86% of reactive clones emerged only after vaccination.

Cultured CD4+ T-cell DNA underwent Oncomine TCR Beta short-read sequencing. Each CDR3 protein gets one entry after TCRdb re-called the PCR reads with MiXCR. The table has about 11,000 distinct CDR3 sequences, about 45% seen once. The treatment here: roughly 10-day PBMC culture with coronavirus spike peptide pools or control peptides (ViraFEST assay). Negative selection was the method that isolated CD4+ T cells after more than eight days of culture. Per the germline V gene, CDR1 is SGHNT and CDR2 is YENEEA. Deletions cut 4 bases from V and 0 bases from J, with 9 bases between. This CDR3 is 14 amino acids long.

Sequencing was carried out using CD4+ T cells from blood, cultured in vitro. The chain uses TRBV11-3 and TRBJ1-1; maybe TRBD1 (6 bases). The clonotype originates from a human donor who had recovered from COVID-19. The CDR3: CASSWGALNTEAFF. The CDR3 DNA sequence: TGTGCCAGCAGCTGGGGGGCCTTGAACACTGAAGCTTTCTTT.